The 30 T cell receptor beta chains given below trace back to one sample, sequenced in a study of regulatory T cells in long-lasting Graves disease. Researchers made TCR beta libraries by using iRepertoire HTBI primers and running Arm-PCR on CDR3 regions. MiXCR, run by TCRdb on the multiplex PCR reads, gives a single entry per CDR3 protein. The repertoire has approximately 460,000 distinct CDR3 sequences, less than 20% of them found once; the top ten carry over 8.5%. Time point defined: newly diagnosed GD, antithyroid drugs for less than 3 months. Generation of the TCR library employed RNA extracted from PBMCs. This sample also belongs to another study, concerning T cells in Graves' hyperthyroidism and ophthalmopathy.

Sequences were derived from peripheral blood mononuclear cells (PBMCs), sampled at new diagnosis, from a patient treated with antithyroid drugs. These receptors were collected from a woman aged 30 to 39 with Graves disease.

The chain is built from TRBV7-2 and TRBJ2-3; D possibly uses TRBD1 or TRBD2 (5 bases each). There are 20 residues in the CDR3. Germline CDR1 reads SGHTA; CDR2 reads FQGNSA. Trimming shortened V by 2 bases and J by 2 bases, and 26 bases separated the two germline ends. CDR3 in DNA: TGTGCCAGCAGCTTACCCCCCCCCGGGACCTTAGTAGGGGTCACAGATACGCAGTATTTT. Amino acids: CASSLPPPGTLVGVTDTQYF.

This clonotype was seen only a few times. A much larger clone lies one base from this, so it may be a read error. The rearrangement uses TRBV30 and TRBJ2-5; D is ambiguous. The CDR3 covers 13 residues. The V end lost 1 base, the J end lost 6 bases, and 12 bases lay between the germline ends. Germline CDR1 is GTSNPN and CDR2 is SVGIG (reference sequence). CDR3 DNA sequence: TGTGCCTGGAGTGGAGACGTCCGGCAGACCCAGTACTTC. It specifies CAWSGDVRQTQYF. The full variable domain, rest sourced from reference TRBV30 and TRBJ2-5, is SQTIHQWPATLVQPVGSPLSLECTVEGTSNPNLYWYRQAAGRGLQLLFYSVGIGQISSEVPQNLSASRPQDRQFILSSKKLLLSDSGFYLCAWSGDVRQTQYFGPGTRLLVL.

This clonotype has a count of ten or more. The chain has TRBV3-1 and TRBJ2-2; tentatively, D is TRBD1 (6 bases). Germline CDR1 is LGHDT and CDR2 is YNNKEL (reference sequence). CDR3 size: 18 residues. The germline V and J ends were trimmed by 0 bases and 1 base, with 15 bases remaining between them. The DNA for the CDR3 is TGTGCCAGCAGCCAAGATCTGGGGGCTGCCCTGAACACCGGGGAGCTGTTTTTT. Translating gives CASSQDLGAALNTGELFF.

This clonotype turned up a few times. The J gene is TRBJ2-1, the V gene TRBV3-1, with 7 bases that match TRBD1. CDR1 is LGHDT, CDR2 YNNKEL, per germline (reference sequence). The CDR3 spans 14 residues. J was trimmed by 5 bases and V by 6 bases; bases with no gene match: 7. CDR3 in amino acids: CASSPGTAHNEQFF. The CDR3 DNA reads as TGTGCCAGCAGTCCCGGGACAGCTCACAATGAGCAGTTCTTC.

Concerning this clonotype itself: An end of the junction differs from the germline gene, which may be a read error. The chain couples TRBV12-3 or TRBV12-4 to TRBJ1-2; D remains unclear. The length of the CDR3 is 14 residues. The CDR3 reads CASTAPRANYGYTF. In DNA form, the CDR3 reads TGCGCCAGCACCGCGCCGCGGGCTAACTATGGCTACACCTTC.

A few counts support this clonotype. This chain links TRBV15 with TRBJ1-5; the D is unclear. This CDR3 is 18 amino acids long. Germline CDR1 and CDR2: LNHNV and YYDKDF (reference sequence). V lost 2 bases, J lost 0 bases, and 17 bases lay in between. CDR3 loop: CATSRSKPSMYSNQPQHF. The CDR3 coding sequence is TGTGCCACCAGCAGATCAAAACCTAGTATGTATAGCAATCAGCCCCAGCATTTT. The full variable domain, rest sourced from reference TRBV15 and TRBJ1-5, is DAMVIQNPRYQVTQFGKPVTLSCSQTLNHNVMYWYQQKSSQAPKLLFHYYDKDFNNEADTPDNFQSRRPNTSFCFLDIRSPGLGDTAMYLCATSRSKPSMYSNQPQHFGDGTRLSIL.

This clonotype occurred many times. V and J are TRBV18 and TRBJ1-1; 8 nucleotides agree with TRBD1. Germline values: CDR1 KGHSH, CDR2 LQKENI. The CDR3 runs to 18 residues. The junction had 11 bases not matched to a gene; V was cut back by 2 bases and J by 0 bases. The CDR3 nucleotides are TGTGCCAGCTCACCAGTCAGGACAGGGACAATTATGAACACTGAAGCTTTCTTT. It yields the protein CASSPVRTGTIMNTEAFF.

On this clonotype: A read error is possible here, since a much larger clone lies one base away. The V and J genes are TRBV29-1 and TRBJ2-1; D is tentatively TRBD1 or TRBD2 (5 bases each). The CDR3 is made up of 13 amino acids. Germline-derived CDR1 and CDR2 are SQVTM and ANQGSEA. V was cut by 2 bases and J by 10 bases, with 15 bases left in between. As DNA, the CDR3 is TGCAGCGTTGAATTCCCACGGGGCTACGAGCAGTTCTTC. Encoded protein: CSVEFPRGYEQFF.

This clonotype has a count of ten or more. J is TRBJ2-7 and V is TRBV27, with D possibly TRBD1 on 5 matching bases. The germline gives CDR1 MNHEY, CDR2 SMNVEV (reference sequence). The CDR3 loop spans 14 amino acids. The V and J ends lost 6 bases and 0 bases respectively, with 12 bases between them. The chain's CDR3 is CASRRQISSYEQYF. The CDR3 DNA reads TGTGCCAGCAGACGACAGATAAGCTCCTACGAGCAGTACTTC.

At least ten counts were recorded for this clonotype. The chain carries TRBV12-3 or TRBV12-4 and TRBJ2-2; 12 positions match TRBD2. CDR3 length: 16 residues. With 4 bases clipped from V and 4 bases from J, the junction kept 4 bases outside the gene matches. The CDR3 nucleotides are TGTGCCAGCAGTTCGTTGGGACTAGCGGGCACCGGGGAGCTGTTTTTT. This codes for CASSSLGLAGTGELFF.

This clonotype was detected many times. This rearrangement joins TRBV20-1 to TRBJ2-4, with TRBD2 matching 7 bases. V lost 0 bases and J lost 5; bases outside the gene matches: 7. CDR3 size: 15 residues. CDR1 is DFQATT and CDR2 is SNEGSKA in the germline V gene (reference sequence). CDR3 sequence (DNA): TGCAGTGCTAGAGATAGGGCGGGAGCTGAAAACATTCAGTACTTC. As protein: CSARDRAGAENIQYF.

Ten or more counts support this clonotype. J is TRBJ2-7 and V is TRBV6-1; the match to TRBD2 covers 7 bases. J lost 4 bases, V lost 7 bases, and 16 bases had no gene match. This CDR3 is built from 16 residues. Germline V lookup: CDR1 MNHNS, CDR2 SASEGT. This chain's CDR3 is CASKRQGGSGLYEQYF. CDR3 in DNA: TGTGCCAGCAAGCGGCAAGGCGGGAGTGGTTTGTACGAGCAGTACTTC.

In this sample, this clonotype turned up many times. V and J are TRBV28 and TRBJ2-1, with TRBD2 matching 12 bases. The J segment lost 0 bases and the V segment lost 7 bases, leaving 7 bases of the junction unmatched. Germline V gene lookup returns CDR1 MDHEN and CDR2 SYDVKM. This CDR3 region has 17 residues. In nucleotides, the CDR3 is TGTGCCAGCACCCGGGGGACTAGCGGGCCCTCCTACAATGAGCAGTTCTTC. Translation: CASTRGTSGPSYNEQFF.

The J gene is TRBJ1-6, the V gene TRBV28, with 7 nucleotides matching TRBD1. CDR1 and CDR2 from the germline V gene are MDHEN and SYDVKM. The trim removed 8 bases at V and 2 bases at J, leaving 15 bases unmatched. CDR3 size: 18 residues. Here the CDR3 reads CASRPARGRFTYNSPLHF. The CDR3 nucleotides read TGTGCCAGCCGACCGGCCAGGGGGAGGTTCACCTATAATTCACCCCTCCACTTT.

The sample holds many counts of this clonotype. The V and J genes are TRBV28 and TRBJ1-2; TRBD1 matches 7 bases. The CDR3 sequence is 14 residues long. In germline, CDR1 is MDHEN, CDR2 SYDVKM. The V segment lost 3 bases and the J segment 4 bases; nucleotides outside the gene matches: 5. The CDR3 region is CASSFRGPSYGYTF. DNA for the CDR3: TGTGCCAGCAGTTTTAGGGGGCCGAGCTATGGCTACACCTTC.

Ten or more counts support this clonotype. The gene calls are TRBV18 and TRBJ2-3, with D tentatively TRBD2 (5 bases). The CDR3 totals 16 residues. The germline V gene encodes CDR1 KGHSH and CDR2 LQKENI. The V end lost 3 bases, the J end lost 0 bases, and 13 bases lay between the germline ends. CDR3 sequence reads: CASSPAVKRSTDTQYF. CDR3 bases: TGTGCCAGCTCACCCGCCGTAAAGCGGAGCACAGATACGCAGTATTTT.

V usage is TRBV4-3 and J usage is TRBJ2-7; D is perhaps TRBD2 (6 bases). The CDR3 is made up of 19 amino acids. Trimming cost V 2 bases and J 0 bases, with 23 bases left between them. Germline-derived CDR1 and CDR2 are LGHNA and YSLEER. The CDR3, as DNA: TGCGCCAGCAGCCAATCGCGGGGTAAAGGAGGTCGCCTCTCCTACGAGCAGTACTTC. Translation gives CASSQSRGKGGRLSYEQYF.

CDR3 coding DNA: TGTGCCAGCAGCCCCGGGACTCTAAAGGGAGGTACGCAGTATTTT. This gives the protein CASSPGTLKGGTQYF. The chain is built from TRBV13 and TRBJ2-3, with TRBD2 as a possible D gene (6 bases). This CDR3 contains 15 residues. Germline V gene sequence: CDR1 PRHDT, CDR2 FYEKMQ (reference sequence). V was trimmed by 5 bases and J by 8 bases, leaving 20 bases between them.

A note on this clonotype: A clone one base away is much larger, so this may be a read error. J is TRBJ2-4 and V is TRBV9; D gene unclear. Near its end, the DNA agrees better with TRBJ2-7, so the J call may be wrong. Germline CDR1 is SGDLS and CDR2 is YYNGEE. The CDR3 extends over 12 amino acids. CDR3 sequence reads: CASSALGDEQYF. DNA of the CDR3: TGTGCCAGCAGCGCCCTAGGCGACGAGCAGTACTTC.

This clonotype occurred many times. The chain has TRBV13 and TRBJ2-3; D perhaps matches TRBD1 (5 bases). V lost 5 bases to trimming and J lost 3 bases, with 15 bases between them. CDR1 is PRHDT and CDR2 is FYEKMQ in the germline V gene (reference sequence). This CDR3 contains 15 residues. The CDR3 region has the DNA TGTGCCAGCAGCCTCGACAGCGACAGTACAGATACGCAGTATTTT. Its protein is CASSLDSDSTDTQYF.

For this clonotype: A much larger clone differs from this one at a single base, so this may be a read error. The V and J genes are TRBV5-1 and TRBJ2-7; D ambiguous. Looked up from germline, CDR1 is SGHRS and CDR2 is YFSETQ. The CDR3 has 11 residues. Here the CDR3 DNA reads TGCGCCAGCAGCTTGGCCGTTGAGCAGTGCTTC. Translating it yields CASSLAVEQCF. Supplemented by reference TRBV5-1 and TRBJ2-7, the full variable domain reads KAGVTQTPRYLIKTRGQQVTLSCSPISGHRSVSWYQQTPGQGLQFLFEYFSETQRNKGNFPGRFSGRQFSNSRSEMNVSTLELGDSALYLCASSLAVEQCFGPGTRLTVT.

Concerning this clonotype itself: A far larger clone is one base from this, pointing to a likely read error. The chain employs TRBV6-9 and TRBJ2-1, with a tentative D call TRBD1 (8 bases). Germline lookup yields CDR1 MNHGY and CDR2 SVAAGI. V was trimmed by 4 bases and J by 9 bases, leaving 22 bases between them. This CDR3 is built from 16 residues. The CDR3 here is CASSSPWSGTGGEQFF. The CDR3 DNA is TGTGCCAGCAGTTCCCCGTGGAGCGGGACAGGCGGTGAGCAGTTCTTC.

This clonotype showed up just a few times. This sequence joins TRBV7-9 and TRBJ2-2, with 8 bases matching TRBD2. Trimming removed 5 bases from V and 1 base from J; junction bases left unmatched: 3. The germline gives CDR1 SEHNR, CDR2 FQNEAQ (reference sequence). The CDR3 consists of 15 residues. The DNA of the CDR3 is TGTGCCAGCAGCCCCGCGGGAGGGAACACCGGGGAGCTGTTTTTT. Translation: CASSPAGGNTGELFF.

Points on this clonotype: A far more abundant clone sits one base away, making this likely a read error. The V and J genes are TRBV5-6 and TRBJ1-1, with a possible D match to TRBD1 (5 bases). CDR1 SGHDT and CDR2 YYEEEE come from the germline V gene. The CDR3 runs to 13 residues. Trimming left V 2 bases short and J 1 base short, with 6 bases between. The CDR3 DNA reads TGTGCCAGCAGCTTCGACAGGAACACTGAAGCTTTCTTT. It is translated as CASSFDRNTEAFF.

This clonotype showed up many times. This chain joins TRBV6-1 and TRBJ2-2; D uncertain. Trimming removed 8 bases at V and 5 bases at J, with 9 bases between. The CDR3 covers 12 residues. Germline loops: CDR1 MNHNS, CDR2 SASEGT. The CDR3 DNA reads TGTGCCAGCCAAGTAGATACCGGGGAGCTGTTTTTT. Translation: CASQVDTGELFF.

This clonotype was found many times. The rearrangement links TRBV18 to TRBJ1-1; a possible D gene is TRBD1 (5 bases). Trimming left V 3 bases short and J 8 bases short, with 16 bases between. The CDR3 is 14 amino acids. Per the germline V gene, CDR1 is KGHSH and CDR2 is LQKENI. Here the CDR3 reads CASSPQGFRAEAFF. CDR3 DNA sequence: TGTGCCAGCTCACCCCAGGGATTTCGGGCCGAAGCTTTCTTT.

As concerns this clonotype: A much larger clone is a single base away; this may be a read error. This CDR3 reads CASSPGFQRTNEKLFF. DNA of the CDR3: TGTGCCAGCAGCCCCGGGTTTCAACGCACTAATGAAAAACTGTTTTTT. The chain employs TRBV7-9 and TRBJ1-4; D remains unclear. Germline V lookup: CDR1 SEHNR, CDR2 FQNEAQ (reference sequence). This CDR3 comprises 16 residues. V was clipped by 5 bases and J by 2 bases, with 15 bases between them.

This clonotype was picked up a small number of times. V usage is TRBV9 and J usage is TRBJ2-7; a weak D match, TRBD2 (5 bases). Trimming shortened V by 1 base and J by 0 bases, and 11 bases separated the two germline ends. This CDR3 contains 15 residues. Germline CDR1 and CDR2: SGDLS and YYNGEE. CDR3 bases: TGTGCCAGCAGCGTAAGAGGCGGGCCCTCCTACGAGCAGTACTTC. This encodes CASSVRGGPSYEQYF.

This clonotype has only a few counts. Here the CDR3 DNA reads TGTGCCAGCAGCTCCAAAGCTGGAAACACCATATATTTT. Translating it yields CASSSKAGNTIYF. This chain links TRBV7-9 with TRBJ1-3; no reliable D call. The CDR3 consists of 13 residues. V was shortened by 4 bases and J by 2 bases, with 6 bases between the two germline ends. CDR1 is SEHNR, CDR2 FQNEAQ, per germline (reference sequence).

This clonotype was observed at least ten times. The chain couples TRBV15 to TRBJ1-1; D uncertain. CDR1 is LNHNV, CDR2 YYDKDF, per germline (reference sequence). Deletions cut 0 bases from V and 4 bases from J, with 9 bases between. There are 14 residues in the CDR3. CDR3 DNA sequence: TGTGCCACCAGCAGAGAGGCCGCGGGCACTGAAGCTTTCTTT. It yields the protein CATSREAAGTEAFF.